These 8 T cell receptor beta chains were all obtained from the same sample, sequenced in a study of radiation and T cells in renal cell carcinoma (dated by TCRdb to about 2020). Library preparation was by the immunoSEQ multiplex PCR assay. Imported from immuneACCESS, the table was reduced by TCRdb to in-frame sequences with V and J called. These copies leave out some clones; in studies compared against another copy, an unresolved V gene accounts for under half, and the cause of the remainder is not known. The sample data list more than 150,000 clones, and about 87% of these were observed just once. The top ten constitute over 10% of the sample. Read against the paper, the sample's time point label means: blood 2 weeks post-SBRT. The label giving this sample's treatment or condition can be read as: 15 Gy SBRT to primary tumor, nephrectomy 4 weeks later. This specimen was blood, taken from a patient whose treatment included radiotherapy and nephrectomy. The receptor source for this set is a woman in her forties or fifties with renal cell carcinoma.

This sequence joins TRBV4-2 and TRBJ2-4; the D is unclear. Germline V gene sequence: CDR1 LGHNA, CDR2 YNFKEQ. CDR3 length: 22 residues. V lost 4 bases and J 0 bases, leaving 31 bases between the germline ends. The DNA of the CDR3 is TGTGCCAGCAGCCCCTTATTACTGGGGTCCCCTCACGCTCCTCTAGCCAAAAACATTCAGTACTTC. Protein: CASSPLLLGSPHAPLAKNIQYF.

The chain uses TRBV18 and TRBJ1-2; 9 nucleotides match TRBD1. J gave up 2 bases and V 5 bases, and 6 bases lay outside the gene matches. Germline V CDR1 and CDR2: KGHSH, LQKENI. This CDR3 comprises 15 residues. Here the CDR3 reads CASSLGQGINYGYTF. The CDR3 DNA reads TGTGCCAGCTCATTAGGACAGGGGATAAACTATGGCTACACCTTC. The full variable domain, completed using reference TRBV18 and TRBJ1-2, is NAGVMQNPRHLVRRRGQEARLRCSPMKGHSHVYWYRQLPEEGLKFMVYLQKENIIDESGMPKERFSAEFPKEGPSILRIQQVVRGDSAAYFCASSLGQGINYGYTFGSGTRLTVV.

This clone was seen a handful of times. The genes are TRBV7-9 and TRBJ1-2; no reliable D call. The V end was cut by 3 bases, the J end by 7 bases, with 15 bases between. This CDR3 region has 14 residues. Germline V gives CDR1 SEHNR, CDR2 FQNEAQ (reference sequence). CDR3 nucleotides: TGTGCCAGCAGCTTCCCGGAATATCTATTTGGCTACACCTTC. Protein sequence: CASSFPEYLFGYTF.

Details on this clone: The junction differs from germline at one of its ends, possibly a read error. This rearrangement joins TRBV19 to TRBJ2-5; 7 nucleotides match TRBD1. Germline CDR1 and CDR2: LNHDA and SQIVND (reference sequence). CDR3 length: 14 residues. DNA for the CDR3: TGTGCCAGTAGTTTAGACAGGGCCCGGGGGACCCAGTACTTC. It codes for CASSLDRARGTQYF.

The genes are TRBV7-2 and TRBJ2-3, with D tentatively TRBD2 (6 bases). Germline V lookup: CDR1 SGHTA, CDR2 FQGNSA. The length of the CDR3 is 14 residues. The V gene lost 5 bases and the J gene lost 3 bases, with 12 bases spanning the gap. The CDR3, as DNA: TGTGCCAGCAGCACTGGGACTTCTACAGATACGCAGTATTTT. It is translated as CASSTGTSTDTQYF.

This rearrangement joins TRBV7-2 to TRBJ1-6; 8 bases are a match to TRBD1. The V segment lost 2 bases and the J segment 9 bases; nucleotides outside the gene matches: 9. This CDR3 comprises 16 residues. Germline CDR1 SGHTA, CDR2 FQGNSA. CDR3 nucleotides: TGTGCCAGCAGCTTAACCCCGACAGGGGAAGGTTCACCCCTCCACTTT. This encodes CASSLTPTGEGSPLHF.

The chain is built from TRBV7-9 and TRBJ2-7, with D perhaps TRBD1 (5 bases). The germline V and J ends were trimmed by 5 bases and 3 bases, with 14 bases remaining between them. This CDR3 region has 14 residues. CDR1 SEHNR and CDR2 FQNEAQ come from the germline V gene (reference sequence). The CDR3 nucleotides read TGTGCCAGCAGCCCGCCAGGGTACCACTACGAGCAGTACTTC. The encoded protein is CASSPPGYHYEQYF.

Of note for this clone: The germline gene is not matched at one end of the junction; a read error may be the cause. This sequence joins TRBV7-7 and TRBJ2-5, with TRBD2 identical over 9 bases. Germline CDR1 and CDR2: SSHAT and FNYEAQ (reference sequence). CDR3 length: 15 residues. CDR3 coding DNA: TGTGCTAGCAGCTTAGGGGGGACTAGCAGCAAAACCCAGTACTTC. Translating gives CASSLGGTSSKTQYF.